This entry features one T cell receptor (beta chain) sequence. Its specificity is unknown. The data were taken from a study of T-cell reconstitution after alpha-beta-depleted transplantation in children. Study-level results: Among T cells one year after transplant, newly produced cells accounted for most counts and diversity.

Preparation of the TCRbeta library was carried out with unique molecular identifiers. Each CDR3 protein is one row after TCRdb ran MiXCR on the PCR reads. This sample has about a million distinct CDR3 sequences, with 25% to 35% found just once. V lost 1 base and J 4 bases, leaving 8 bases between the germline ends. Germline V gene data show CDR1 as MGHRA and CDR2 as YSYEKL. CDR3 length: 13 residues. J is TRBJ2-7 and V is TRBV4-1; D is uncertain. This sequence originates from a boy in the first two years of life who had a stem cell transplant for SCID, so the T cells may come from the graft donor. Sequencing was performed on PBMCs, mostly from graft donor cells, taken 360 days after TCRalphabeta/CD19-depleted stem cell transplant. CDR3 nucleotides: TGCGCCAGCAGCCAAGCTACTCAGTACGAGCAGTACTTC. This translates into CASSQATQYEQYF.